This T cell receptor beta chain came from a study of beta chain features in type 1 diabetes. Whole-study findings and limits: PCR might favor shorter templates, equally in patients and controls. For Type 1 diabetes patients, all four CD4+ subsets carried TCRB CDR3s that were moderately but significantly shorter.

Every isolated RNA sample was fully reverse transcribed, so sequencing captured expressed TCRB transcripts. The read count averaged approximately 3.3 million across naive, central memory and regulatory T cell samples. Generated by immunoSEQ multiplex PCR, the TCRdb table keeps only in-frame clones and is missing some. The table lists over 650,000 clones, around 15% of them singletons, with approximately 0.042% in the top ten. Germline V gives CDR1 GTSNPN, CDR2 SVGIG (reference sequence). V lost 0 bases and J 7 bases, leaving 9 bases between the germline ends. This CDR3 spans 13 amino acids. One heparinised blood draw, averaging roughly 120 mL, came from each donor. On this clone itself: The antigen is not known.

This sequence joins TRBV30 and TRBJ2-2; D ambiguous. The source is a man between 18 and 35 years old with type 1 diabetes. Material: naive CD4+ T cells from blood. The CDR3 region has the DNA TGTGCCTGGAGTGTGGTTGTTGACGGGGAGCTGTTTTTT. Its translation is CAWSVVVDGELFF.